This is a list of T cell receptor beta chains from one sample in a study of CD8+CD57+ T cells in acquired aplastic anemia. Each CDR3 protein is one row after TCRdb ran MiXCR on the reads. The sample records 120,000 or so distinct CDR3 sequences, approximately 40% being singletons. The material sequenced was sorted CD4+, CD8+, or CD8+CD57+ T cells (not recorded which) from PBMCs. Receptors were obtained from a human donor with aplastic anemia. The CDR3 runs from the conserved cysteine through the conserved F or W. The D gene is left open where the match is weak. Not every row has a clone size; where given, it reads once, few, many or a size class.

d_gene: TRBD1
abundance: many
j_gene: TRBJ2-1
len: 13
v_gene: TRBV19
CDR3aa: CASNEQGAKVQFF
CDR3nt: TGTGCCAGTAACGAACAGGGGGCGAAGGTTCAGTTCTTC

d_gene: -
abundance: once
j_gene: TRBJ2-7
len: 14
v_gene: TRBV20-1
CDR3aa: CSARGKPGSYEQYF
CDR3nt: TGCAGTGCTAGAGGCAAGCCAGGGTCCTACGAGCAGTACTTC

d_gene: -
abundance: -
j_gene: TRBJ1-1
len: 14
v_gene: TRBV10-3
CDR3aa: CAISARETNTEAFF
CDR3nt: TGTGCCATCAGTGCCAGGGAAACCAACACTGAAGCTTTCTTT

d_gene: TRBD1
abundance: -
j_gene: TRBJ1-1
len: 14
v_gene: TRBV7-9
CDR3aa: CASTPTGGQTEASF
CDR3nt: TGTGCCAGCACCCCGACAGGGGGCCAGACTGAAGCTTCCTTT

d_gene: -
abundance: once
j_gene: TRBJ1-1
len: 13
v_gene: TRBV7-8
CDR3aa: CASSSGRSGEAFF
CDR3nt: TGTGCCAGCAGCTCTGGCAGGAGCGGTGAAGCTTTCTTT

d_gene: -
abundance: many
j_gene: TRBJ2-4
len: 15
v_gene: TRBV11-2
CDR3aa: CASSLWGETKNIQYF
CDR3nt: TGTGCCAGCAGCTTATGGGGGGAAACCAAAAACATTCAGTACTTC

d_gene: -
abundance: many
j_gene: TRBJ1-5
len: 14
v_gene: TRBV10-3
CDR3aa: CAISEGGAMGTQHF
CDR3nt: TGTGCCATCAGTGAAGGCGGAGCTATGGGGACCCAGCATTTT

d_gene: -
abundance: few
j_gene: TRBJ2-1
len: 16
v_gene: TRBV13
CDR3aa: CASSPRKKGRVEEQFF
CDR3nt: TGTGCCAGCAGCCCCCGAAAGAAGGGGCGCGTAGAAGAGCAGTTCTTC

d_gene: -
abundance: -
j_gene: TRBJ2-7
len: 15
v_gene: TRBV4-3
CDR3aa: CASSQDRGGIYEQYF
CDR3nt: TGCGCCAGCAGCCAAGATCGGGGCGGAATTTACGAGCAGTACTTC

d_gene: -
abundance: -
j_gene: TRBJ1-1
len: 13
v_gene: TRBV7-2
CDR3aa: CASSLVEGTEAFF
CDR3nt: TGTGCCAGCAGCTTAGTAGAGGGGACTGAAGCTTTCTTT

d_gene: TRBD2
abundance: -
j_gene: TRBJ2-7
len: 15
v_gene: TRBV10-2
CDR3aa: CASRRASGEYYEQYF
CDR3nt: TGCGCCAGCAGGAGGGCTAGCGGGGAATACTACGAGCAGTACTTC

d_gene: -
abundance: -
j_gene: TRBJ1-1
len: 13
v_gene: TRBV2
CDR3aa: CASSERGQGEAFF
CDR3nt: TGTGCCAGCAGTGAACGGGGGCAAGGTGAAGCTTTCTTT

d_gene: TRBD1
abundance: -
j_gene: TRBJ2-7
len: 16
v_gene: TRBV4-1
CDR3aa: CASSQRYGTESYEQYF
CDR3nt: TGCGCCAGCAGCCAGCGTTACGGGACAGAATCCTACGAGCAGTACTTC

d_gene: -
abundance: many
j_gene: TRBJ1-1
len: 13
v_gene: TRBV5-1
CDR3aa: CASSWQGSTEAFF
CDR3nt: TGCGCCAGCAGCTGGCAGGGGAGCACTGAAGCTTTCTTT

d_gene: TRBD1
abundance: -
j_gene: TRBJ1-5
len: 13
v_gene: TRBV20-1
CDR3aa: CSARGQGDQPQHF
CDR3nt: TGCAGTGCTAGGGGACAGGGGGATCAGCCCCAGCATTTT

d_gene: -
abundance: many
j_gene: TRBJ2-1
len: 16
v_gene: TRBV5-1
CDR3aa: CASSLVGGSSYNEQFF
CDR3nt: TGCGCCAGCAGCTTGGTGGGGGGAAGCTCCTACAATGAGCAGTTCTTC

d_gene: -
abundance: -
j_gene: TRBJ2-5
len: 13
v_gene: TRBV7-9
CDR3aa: CASSLLGEETQYF
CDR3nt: TGTGCCAGCAGCTTATTGGGAGAGGAGACCCAGTACTTC

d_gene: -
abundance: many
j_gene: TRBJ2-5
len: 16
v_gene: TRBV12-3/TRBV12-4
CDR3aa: CASTSWTGGAEGTQYF
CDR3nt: TGTGCCAGCACTTCCTGGACTGGGGGGGCTGAAGGGACCCAGTACTTC

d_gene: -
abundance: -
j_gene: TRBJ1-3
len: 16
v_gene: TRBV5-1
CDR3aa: CASSPGTLNSGNTIYF
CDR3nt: TGCGCCAGCAGCCCCGGGACTTTGAACTCTGGAAACACCATATATTTT

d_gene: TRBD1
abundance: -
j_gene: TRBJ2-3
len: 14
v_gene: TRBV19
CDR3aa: CASSRDRSTDTQYF
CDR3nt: TGTGCCAGTAGTAGGGACAGGAGCACAGATACGCAGTATTTT

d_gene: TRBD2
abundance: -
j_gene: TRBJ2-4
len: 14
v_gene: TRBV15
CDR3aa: CATSRGGGINIQYF
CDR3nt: TGTGCCACCAGCAGAGGGGGGGGGATCAACATTCAGTACTTC